The present entry profiles one T cell receptor (beta chain) with its context. No antigen is known for it. The data are from a study of post-analysis software for immune sequencing data. Background on the study: Relapsing-remitting, secondary progressive and progressive-relapsing multiple sclerosis were all included among the disease courses. Study-wide findings and caveats: Significantly lower normalized Chao1 diversity was seen in multiple sclerosis patients than in controls. Samples sharing a preparation batch grouped tightly together when assessed by F measure. A handful of TRBV segments appeared more often in patients than in controls, and TRBV5-6, TRBV5-1 and TRBV20-1 were among these.

Germline V gene data show CDR1 as MNHEY and CDR2 as SVGAGI. The CDR3 loop spans 16 amino acids. V was shortened by 0 bases and J by 3 bases, with 11 bases between the two germline ends. The library was made from cDNA and included unique molecular identifiers. Input populations of roughly 0.95 to 10 million T cells gave rise to some 500,000 cDNA molecules. TCRdb used MiXCR to reprocess the PCR reads, holding one entry per CDR3 protein. Among about 760,000 distinct CDR3 sequences listed, just under 30% were seen once. This receptor was identified in a girl under 18 with multiple sclerosis. This chain connects TRBV6-5 to TRBJ2-2, with D possibly being TRBD1 or TRBD2 (5 bases each). The material sequenced was blood. The CDR3 is CASSYSGGEYTGELFF. In DNA form, the CDR3 reads TGTGCCAGCAGTTACTCTGGGGGAGAGTACACCGGGGAGCTGTTTTTT.